This is a list of T cell receptor beta chains from one sample in a study of CXCR3-negative and CXCR3-positive naive CD8 T cells. TCRdb reanalyzed the 5' RACE reads and collapses them to one entry per CDR3 protein, without DNA. The sample table sets out 150,000 to 160,000 distinct CDR3 sequences. Sequences were obtained from naive CXCR3+ CD8+ T cells from blood. These receptors all come from a human donor in good health. Some clones in this sample may be carry-over from other donors' samples. Both conserved end residues are part of each CDR3.

len	v_gene	j_gene	CDR3aa
13	TRBV5-1	TRBJ1-1	CASSLAPGTEAFF
15	TRBV5-1	TRBJ2-5	CASSLLPAATETQYF
15	TRBV9	TRBJ2-2	CASSVVSAPTGELFF
16	TRBV27	TRBJ2-1	CASSFFPGGSYNEQFF
19	TRBV6-2/TRBV6-3	TRBJ2-3	CASSLFGTSGDTSTDTQYF
15	TRBV7-9	TRBJ1-1	CASSLGTEMNTEAFF
12	TRBV12-3/TRBV12-4	TRBJ2-7	CASSLSGVEQYF
16	TRBV29-1	TRBJ1-2	CSVEDLEGRGNYGYTF
14	TRBV7-9	TRBJ2-5	CASSQGGAQETQYF
15	TRBV5-6	TRBJ2-1	CASSLRRWGYNEQFF
20	TRBV27	TRBJ2-7	CASSPSFVTGPLGVYYEQYF
14	TRBV6-6	TRBJ2-1	CASSYSGVGNEQFF
16	TRBV5-5	TRBJ1-4	CASSSTGLSTNEKLFF
16	TRBV28	TRBJ2-3	CASSLSAGGPRDTQYF
14	TRBV19	TRBJ1-2	CASFGTVDNYGYTF
15	TRBV3-1	TRBJ2-7	CASSQWTSGYYEQYF
15	TRBV7-9	TRBJ2-1	CASSLEDLPVNEQFF
14	TRBV4-1	TRBJ2-7	CASSQEGQGYEQYF
13	TRBV20-1	TRBJ2-7	CSARAVNSYEQYF
13	TRBV13	TRBJ1-2	CASSPTGPRGYTF
13	TRBV25-1	TRBJ2-5	CASRSGYQETQYF
15	TRBV7-9	TRBJ1-2	CASSLYGQDLDGYTF
15	TRBV7-9	TRBJ1-1	CASSLGRLGGTEAFF
14	TRBV6-5	TRBJ2-7	CASSDGTGWGEQYF
14	TRBV5-1	TRBJ2-1	CASSLPTGDNEQIF
13	TRBV9	TRBJ2-7	CASSPWGNYEQYF
13	TRBV20-1	TRBJ2-1	CSVRGSSYNEQFF
19	TRBV2	TRBJ2-5	CASSDGRTSGSRMGETQYF
14	TRBV6-5	TRBJ1-1	CATEIRGRNTEAFF
13	TRBV29-1	TRBJ2-3	CSQDTGLADTQYF
15	TRBV6-5	TRBJ2-3	CASSYWREGTDTQYF
11	TRBV7-9	TRBJ2-7	CASTRGGEQYF
17	TRBV27	TRBJ2-4	CASSHTPPGQGIDIQYF
15	TRBV27	TRBJ1-1	CASSPTTGMNTEAFF
14	TRBV6-5	TRBJ2-2	CASSYGVGTGELFF
12	TRBV7-6	TRBJ2-7	CASSQNPYEQYF